This T cell receptor (beta chain) was identified during a study of CD8+ T cells in alopecia areata. Once RNA had been extracted, it was reverse transcribed into cDNA to act as the sequencing template. Produced via immunoSEQ multiplex PCR; TCRdb's table is partial and in-frame only. Here the sample spans tens of thousands of clones, about half being singletons. With V trimmed by 0 bases and J by 4 bases, 6 bases remained unmatched. Looked up from germline, CDR1 is LGHNA and CDR2 is YSLEER. This CDR3 has 16 amino acids. In the case of this clone: The antigen remains unidentified.

Study findings and constraints: Baseline CD8+ expansion's link to response remains uncertain, as there was one nonresponder.

Treatment here: oral pan-JAK inhibitor, 5-10 mg twice daily. The sample was CD8+ T cells sorted from blood, taken around week 36, from a patient treated with tofacitinib. The V call is TRBV4-3, the J call TRBJ2-1, with 7 nucleotides matching TRBD2. The receptor's source is a human donor with alopecia areata. The CDR3 DNA sequence: TGCGCCAGCAGCCAAGATGGCGGGAGAAGGTACAATGAGCAGTTCTTC. Amino acid sequence: CASSQDGGRRYNEQFF.